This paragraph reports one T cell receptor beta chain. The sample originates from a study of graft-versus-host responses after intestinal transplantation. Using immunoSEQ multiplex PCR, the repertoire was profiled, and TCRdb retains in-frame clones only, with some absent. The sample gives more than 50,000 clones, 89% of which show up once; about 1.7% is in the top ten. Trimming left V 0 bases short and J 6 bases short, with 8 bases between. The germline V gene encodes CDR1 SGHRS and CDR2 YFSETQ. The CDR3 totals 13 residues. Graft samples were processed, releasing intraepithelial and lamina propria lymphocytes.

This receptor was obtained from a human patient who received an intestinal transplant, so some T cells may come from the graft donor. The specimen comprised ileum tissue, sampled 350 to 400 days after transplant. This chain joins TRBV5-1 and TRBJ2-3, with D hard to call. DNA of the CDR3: TGCGCCAGCAGCTTGGAGGTACTGGATACGCAGTATTTT. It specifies CASSLEVLDTQYF.